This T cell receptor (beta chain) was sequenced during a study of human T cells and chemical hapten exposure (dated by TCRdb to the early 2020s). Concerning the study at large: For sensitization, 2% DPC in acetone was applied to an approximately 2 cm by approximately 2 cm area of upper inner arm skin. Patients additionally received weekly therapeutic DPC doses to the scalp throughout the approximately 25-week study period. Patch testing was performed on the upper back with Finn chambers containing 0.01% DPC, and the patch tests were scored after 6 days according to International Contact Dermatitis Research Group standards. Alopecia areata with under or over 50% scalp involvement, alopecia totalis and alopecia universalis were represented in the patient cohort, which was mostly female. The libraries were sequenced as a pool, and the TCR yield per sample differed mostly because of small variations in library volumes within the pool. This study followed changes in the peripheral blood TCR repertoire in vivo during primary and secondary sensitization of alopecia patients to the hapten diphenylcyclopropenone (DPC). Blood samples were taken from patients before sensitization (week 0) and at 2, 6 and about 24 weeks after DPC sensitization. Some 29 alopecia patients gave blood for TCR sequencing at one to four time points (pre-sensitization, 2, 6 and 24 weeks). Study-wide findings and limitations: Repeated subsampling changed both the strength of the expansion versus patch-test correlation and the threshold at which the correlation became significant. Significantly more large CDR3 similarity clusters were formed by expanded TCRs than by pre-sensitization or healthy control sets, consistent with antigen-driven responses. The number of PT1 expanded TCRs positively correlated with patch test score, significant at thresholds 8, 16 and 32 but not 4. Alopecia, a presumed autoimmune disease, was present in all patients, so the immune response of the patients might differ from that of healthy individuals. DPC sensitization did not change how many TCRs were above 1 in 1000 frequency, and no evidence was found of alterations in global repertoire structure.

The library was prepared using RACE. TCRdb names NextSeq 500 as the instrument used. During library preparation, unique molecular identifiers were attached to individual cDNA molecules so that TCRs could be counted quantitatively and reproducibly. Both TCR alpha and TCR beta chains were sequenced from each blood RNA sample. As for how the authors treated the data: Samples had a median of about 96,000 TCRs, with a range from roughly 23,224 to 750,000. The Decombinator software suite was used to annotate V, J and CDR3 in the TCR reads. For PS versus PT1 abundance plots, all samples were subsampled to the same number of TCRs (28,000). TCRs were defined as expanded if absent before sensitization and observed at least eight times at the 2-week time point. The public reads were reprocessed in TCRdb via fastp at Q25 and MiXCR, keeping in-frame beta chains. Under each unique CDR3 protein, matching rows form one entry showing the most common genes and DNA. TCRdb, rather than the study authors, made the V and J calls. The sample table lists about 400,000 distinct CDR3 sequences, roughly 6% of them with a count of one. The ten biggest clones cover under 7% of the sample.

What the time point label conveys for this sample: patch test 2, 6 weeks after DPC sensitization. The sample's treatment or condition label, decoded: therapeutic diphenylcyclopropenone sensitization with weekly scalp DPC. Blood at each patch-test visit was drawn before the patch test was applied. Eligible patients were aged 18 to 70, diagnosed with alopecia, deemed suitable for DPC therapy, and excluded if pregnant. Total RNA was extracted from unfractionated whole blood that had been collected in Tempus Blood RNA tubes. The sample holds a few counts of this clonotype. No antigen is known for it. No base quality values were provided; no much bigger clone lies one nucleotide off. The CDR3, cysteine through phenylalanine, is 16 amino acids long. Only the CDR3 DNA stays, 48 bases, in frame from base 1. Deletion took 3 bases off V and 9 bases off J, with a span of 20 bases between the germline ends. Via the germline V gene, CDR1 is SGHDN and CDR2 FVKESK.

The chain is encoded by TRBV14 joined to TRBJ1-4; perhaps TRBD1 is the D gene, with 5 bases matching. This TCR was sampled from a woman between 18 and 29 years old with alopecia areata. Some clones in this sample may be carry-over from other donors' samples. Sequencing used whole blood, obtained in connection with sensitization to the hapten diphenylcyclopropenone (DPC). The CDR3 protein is CASSHWGGANPKKLFF. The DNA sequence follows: TGTGCCAGCAGCCATTGGGGAGGGGCAAATCCGAAAAAACTGTTTTTT.